The T cell receptor beta chain under discussion was sequenced for a study of regulatory T cells in long-lasting Graves disease. Arm-PCR with iRepertoire HTBI primers amplified the CDR3 regions for these TCR beta libraries. Each CDR3 protein is one row after TCRdb ran MiXCR on the multiplex PCR reads. The table has about 310,000 distinct CDR3 sequences, 20% to 25% seen once; the top ten hold roughly 50%. Time point: persistent/refractory GD, antithyroid drugs over 5 years with positive TRAb. RNA extracted from PBMCs served as the sequencing template. This clonotype was found many times. Its antigen is unknown. Germline assignment: CDR1 SNHLY and CDR2 FYNNEI. V was clipped by 6 bases and J by 4 bases; unmatched bases: 1. This CDR3 region has 14 residues. General observations from the study: There was favoring of TRBV28, TRBJ1-2 and TRBJ2-5 in persistent disease.

The rearrangement links TRBV2 to TRBJ2-2; TRBD1 matches 11 bases. This TCR was sampled from a female donor with Graves disease. The material was peripheral blood mononuclear cells (PBMCs), obtained when the disease was refractory, from a patient treated with antithyroid drugs. The CDR3 loop reads CASRGTGGTGELFF. CDR3 coding DNA: TGTGCCAGCAGAGGGACAGGGGGCACCGGGGAGCTGTTTTTT.